This T cell receptor (beta chain) was captured in a study of T cells after yellow fever vaccination (dated by TCRdb to between 2018 and 2021). Background for the entire study: The SMART-Seq v4 Ultra Low Input RNA kit was used to prepare libraries from fractions with low cell numbers. To follow T-cell clones before and after both primary and booster YFV17D yellow fever vaccination, bulk TCR alpha and beta repertoires underwent longitudinal sequencing. Two healthy male donors, one aged 18 to 30 and one aged 30 to 40 years, made up the cohort. Bulk PBMC replicates and cell subsets were isolated from blood drawn at multiple timepoints before and after both primary and secondary immunization. Paper-wide results and their limitations: Most clones expanded after primary vaccination were re-detected after the booster (96% of CD4 and around 88% of CD8), suggesting broad memory maintenance. Computational filtering was required because FACS-sorted repertoires could contain abundant contaminating clonotypes from the bulk population. A small fraction of clonotypes appeared in both the CD4 and CD8 compartments, likely as a result of convergent recombination. The secondary T-cell response was found to be weaker but faster than the primary response, with a peak reached on day 5 rather than on day 15. Because the study included only a couple of donors, the extent to which the findings can be generalized is limited.

This clonotype was recorded at least ten times. Its antigen specificity is not known. Per-base quality was not reported, and no clone a single base away is much larger than it. TCR cDNA was synthesized by 5'RACE template switching, which introduced a universal primer site and unique molecular identifiers. cDNA synthesis was primed from both the TCR alpha and TCR beta constant segments. Two PCR steps were used to amplify libraries, with sample barcodes and sequencing adapters being added in the second step. Sequencing of libraries was performed on Illumina HiSeq 2500 (2x100 bp) or NovaSeq (2x150 bp). Per the source publication's procedure: Demultiplexing of reads and collapsing into UMI consensus sequences were performed with MIGEC, and V(D)J alignment was carried out with MiXCR. Vaccine-responding clonotypes were identified with edgeR using replicate PBMC samples, with FDR below 0.01 and a log2 fold change above 5 up to day 15 being required. CD4 or CD8 identity was assigned to each bulk clonotype according to whether the clonotype was present at higher abundance in the sequenced CD4 repertoire or the sequenced CD8 repertoire. TCRdb's own reprocessing of the public reads used fastp at Q25 and MiXCR and kept productive beta chains. Identical CDR3 proteins give one entry, which carries the most common genes and DNA. In this record, the V and J calls reflect TCRdb's handling and not the investigators' own analysis. The sample contains around 400,000 distinct CDR3 sequences, roughly 10% of them found a single time. The biggest ten clones account for 15% to 20% of the sample.

This specimen's treatment or condition label, per the study, means: live attenuated yellow fever vaccine strain. Two biological replicates of bulk PBMCs were collected at each blood-draw timepoint. PBMCs were isolated from peripheral blood using a standard Ficoll-Paque protocol. TriZol was used to extract RNA from bulk PBMCs, from CD4 and CD8 fractions, and from dextramer-positive and dextramer-negative fractions. The sequenced sample was PBMCs, obtained on the day of the first yellow fever vaccination. This receptor was obtained from a man aged 18 to 30 who received the YFV17D yellow fever vaccine.

The DNA reads TGTGCCAGCAGCTTAGGCAGGGGGGAAGGAGATGGCTACACCTTC. This is translated as CASSLGRGEGDGYTF. The sequence is built from TRBV7-8 and TRBJ1-2; 7 central nucleotides agree with TRBD1. CDR1 and CDR2 were assigned from the germline V gene as SGHVS and FQNEAQ. Trimmed from V: 1 base; trimmed from J: 6 bases; junction bases lacking a gene match: 8. From the cysteine up to the phenylalanine, the CDR3 has a length of 15 residues. The read is trimmed to its CDR3 DNA, 45 bases read in frame from base 1.